The 9 T cell receptor beta chains in this list originate from one sample, sequenced in a study of shared clonotypes between healthy human individuals. TCRdb's copy holds only in-frame clones and misses some; the assay was immunoSEQ multiplex PCR. The data hold hundreds of thousands of clones, with more than 95% observed a single time. The material sequenced was naive CD4+ T cells sorted from blood. Noted subset: CD45RA+ positively selected. These receptor sequences come from a woman younger than 45 in good health.

V and J are TRBV2 and TRBJ2-3; no definite D call. CDR1 and CDR2 from the germline V gene are SNHLY and FYNNEI. CDR3 length equals 13 residues. The germline V and J ends were trimmed by 6 bases and 4 bases, with 11 bases remaining between them. The chain's CDR3 is CASRALVADTQYF. The CDR3 region has the DNA TGTGCCAGCAGAGCCTTGGTGGCAGATACGCAGTATTTT.

The chain has TRBV6-1 and TRBJ2-7; TRBD2 might be the D (6 bases). Trimming removed 1 base at V and 1 base at J, with 14 bases between. Germline CDR1 MNHNS, CDR2 SASEGT. The CDR3 totals 16 residues. The CDR3 protein is CASSEVVAGPSYEQYF. CDR3 bases: TGTGCCAGCAGTGAAGTGGTTGCGGGGCCGTCCTACGAGCAGTACTTC.

The chain joins TRBV4-2 to TRBJ2-4; 8 bases fit TRBD1. This CDR3 has 16 residues. V was clipped by 3 bases and J by 6 bases; unmatched bases: 10. Germline V gene lookup returns CDR1 LGHNA and CDR2 YNFKEQ. CDR3 nucleotides: TGTGCCAGCAGCCAGACACCAGGGGGCGCGTTAAACATTCAGTACTTC. It is translated as CASSQTPGGALNIQYF.

The chain joins TRBV10-3 to TRBJ2-7; D not resolved. Germline V lookup: CDR1 ENHRY, CDR2 SYGVKD. V gave up 0 bases and J gave up 2 bases, with 14 bases separating them. The CDR3 is 16 amino acids. CDR3 residues: CAISESPVVPPYEQYF. The CDR3 DNA follows: TGTGCCATCAGTGAGTCCCCGGTCGTGCCGCCCTACGAGCAGTACTTC.

The chain has TRBV5-6 and TRBJ2-1, with 8 bases aligning to TRBD1. V shed 4 bases and J 5 bases; nucleotides not matched to a gene: 11. The CDR3 length is 16 residues. In germline, CDR1 is SGHDT, CDR2 YYEEEE. CDR3 bases: TGTGCCAGCAGCGCCCGGGACAGGTACACCCACAATGAGCAGTTCTTC. Translated: CASSARDRYTHNEQFF.

This clone was counted only a few times. The rearrangement uses TRBV21-1 and TRBJ2-4; the table's D gene call, TRBD1, was not cross checked with the DNA. TRBV21-1 is assigned pseudogene status. There are 13 residues in the CDR3. CDR3 residues: CASSTRQENIQYF. The CDR3 nucleotides are TGTGCCAGCAGCACCAGACAGGAGAACATTCAGTACTTC.

The rearrangement links TRBV28 to TRBJ2-7; 13 nucleotides align to TRBD2. Per germline, CDR1 MDHEN and CDR2 SYDVKM. Trimming cost V 6 bases and J 4 bases; bases outside gene matches: 9. The CDR3 is 16 residues long. The CDR3 DNA reads as TGTGCCAGCAGCCCTTACGGGACTAGCGGGGATTACGAGCAGTACTTC. It translates to CASSPYGTSGDYEQYF.

V and J are TRBV27 and TRBJ2-1; 10 bases fit TRBD1. In germline, CDR1 is MNHEY, CDR2 SMNVEV (reference sequence). V shed 5 bases, J shed 1 base, and the junction held 2 bases outside the gene matches. The CDR3 runs 15 residues. CDR3 residues: CASSVGQGSYNEQFF. CDR3 bases: TGTGCCAGCAGTGTGGGACAGGGGTCCTACAATGAGCAGTTCTTC.

The CDR3 region is CASSYQGMGTEAFF. The CDR3 DNA sequence: TGTGCCAGCAGTTACCAGGGAATGGGCACTGAAGCTTTCTTT. V usage is TRBV6-5 and J usage is TRBJ1-1; possible D gene TRBD1, 5 bases. CDR1 and CDR2 from the germline V gene are MNHEY and SVGAGI. The CDR3 is 14 residues long. Trimming stripped 2 bases from V and 4 bases from J, with 11 bases between.